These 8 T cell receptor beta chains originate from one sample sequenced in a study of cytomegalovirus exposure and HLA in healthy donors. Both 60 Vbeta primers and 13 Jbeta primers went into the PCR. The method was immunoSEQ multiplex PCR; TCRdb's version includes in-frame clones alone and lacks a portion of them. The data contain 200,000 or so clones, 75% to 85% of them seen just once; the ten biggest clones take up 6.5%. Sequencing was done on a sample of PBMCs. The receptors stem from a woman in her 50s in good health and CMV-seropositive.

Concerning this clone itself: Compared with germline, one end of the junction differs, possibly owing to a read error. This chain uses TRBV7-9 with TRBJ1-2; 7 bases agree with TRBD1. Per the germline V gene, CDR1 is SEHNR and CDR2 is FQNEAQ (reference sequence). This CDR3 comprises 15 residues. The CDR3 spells CSSSSMAGGLDGYTF. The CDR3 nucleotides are TGTTCCAGCAGCTCAATGGCAGGGGGTCTCGATGGCTACACCTTC. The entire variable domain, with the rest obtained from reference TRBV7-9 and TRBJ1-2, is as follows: DTGVSQNPRHKITKRGQNVTFRCDPISEHNRLYWYRQTLGQGPEFLTYFQNEAQLEKSRLLSDRFSAERPKGSFSTLEIQRTEQGDSAMYLCSSSSMAGGLDGYTFGSGTRLTVV.

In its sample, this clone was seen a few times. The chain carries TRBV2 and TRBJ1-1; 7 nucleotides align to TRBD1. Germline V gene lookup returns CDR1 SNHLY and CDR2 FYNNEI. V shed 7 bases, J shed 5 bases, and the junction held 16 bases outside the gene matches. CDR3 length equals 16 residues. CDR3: CASTRVSGTAGTEAFF. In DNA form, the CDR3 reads TGTGCCAGCACCCGAGTCTCCGGGACAGCAGGTACTGAAGCTTTCTTT.

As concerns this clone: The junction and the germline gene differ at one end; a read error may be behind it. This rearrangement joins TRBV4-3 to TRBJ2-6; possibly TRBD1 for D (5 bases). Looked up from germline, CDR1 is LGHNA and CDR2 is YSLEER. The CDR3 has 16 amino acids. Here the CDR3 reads CASSQDRVSGANGLTF. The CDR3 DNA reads TGCGCCAGCAGCCAAGATCGAGTCTCTGGGGCCAACGGCCTGACTTTC.

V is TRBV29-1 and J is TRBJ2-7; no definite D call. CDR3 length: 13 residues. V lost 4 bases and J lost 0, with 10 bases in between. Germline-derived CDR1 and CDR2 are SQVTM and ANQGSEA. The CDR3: CSVGSPSSYEQYF. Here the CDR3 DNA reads TGCAGCGTTGGGTCCCCGAGCTCCTACGAGCAGTACTTC.

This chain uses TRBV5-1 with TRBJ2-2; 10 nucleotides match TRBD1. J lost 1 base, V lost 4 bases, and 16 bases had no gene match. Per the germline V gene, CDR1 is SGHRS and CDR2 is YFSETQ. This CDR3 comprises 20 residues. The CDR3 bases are TGCGCCAGCAGCCCTCTTCCGGGACAGGGGCCATCCGAGAACACCGGGGAGCTGTTTTTT. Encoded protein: CASSPLPGQGPSENTGELFF. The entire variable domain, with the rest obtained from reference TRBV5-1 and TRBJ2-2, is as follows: KAGVTQTPRYLIKTRGQQVTLSCSPISGHRSVSWYQQTPGQGLQFLFEYFSETQRNKGNFPGRFSGRQFSNSRSEMNVSTLELGDSALYLCASSPLPGQGPSENTGELFFGEGSRLTVL.

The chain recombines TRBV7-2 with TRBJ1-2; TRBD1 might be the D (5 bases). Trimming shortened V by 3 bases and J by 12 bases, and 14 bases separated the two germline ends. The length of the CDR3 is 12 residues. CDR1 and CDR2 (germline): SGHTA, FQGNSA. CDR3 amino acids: CASSFDSPLHTF. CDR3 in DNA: TGTGCCAGCAGCTTCGACAGCCCTCTCCACACCTTC. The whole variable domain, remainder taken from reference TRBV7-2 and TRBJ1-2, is GAGVSQSPSNKVTEKGKDVELRCDPISGHTALYWYRQSLGQGLEFLIYFQGNSAPDKSGLPSDRFSAERTGGSVSTLTIQRTQQEDSAVYLCASSFDSPLHTFGSGTRLTVV.

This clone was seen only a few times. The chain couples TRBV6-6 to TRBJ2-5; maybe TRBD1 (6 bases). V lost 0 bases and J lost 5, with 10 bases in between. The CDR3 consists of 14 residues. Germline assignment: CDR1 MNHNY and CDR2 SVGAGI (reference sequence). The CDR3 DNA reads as TGTGCCAGCAGTTACTCGAGGGGGTTGGAGACCCAGTACTTC. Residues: CASSYSRGLETQYF.

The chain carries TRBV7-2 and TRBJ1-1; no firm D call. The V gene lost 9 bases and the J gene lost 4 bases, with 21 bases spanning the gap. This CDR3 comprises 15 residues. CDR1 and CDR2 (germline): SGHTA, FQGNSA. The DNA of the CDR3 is TGTGCCAGTTCGCCCCTAACCCCCCTTGGCACTGAAGCTTTCTTT. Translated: CASSPLTPLGTEAFF.